One T cell receptor beta chain is described in this entry. Its antigen is as yet unknown. This table comes from immunoSEQ multiplex PCR, and its TCRdb copy is limited to in-frame clones, with some not included. The sample shows roughly 120,000 clones, about 90% of them seen only once. This sample stems from a study of T cell responses to AZD1222 COVID-19 vaccine. Overall study findings and caveats: In a largely white British group with more females than males, clonal diversity was possibly underestimated. Researchers report vaccine-associated CD4 TCRs spanning spike, with dominance at 160-218 and 743-854. All repertoire sampling was performed exclusively after the peak T cell response.

Germline CDR1 and CDR2: SGHDT and YYEEEE. The germline V and J ends were trimmed by 6 bases and 0 bases, with 10 bases remaining between them. This CDR3 spans 14 amino acids. The chain uses TRBV5-6 and TRBJ2-1, with D unclear. This receptor was identified in an adult in good health. The starting material was peripheral blood, obtained on day 0 of AZD1222 vaccination. For the CDR3, the DNA is TGTGCCAGCATCCTCGCGGTCTCCTACAATGAGCAGTTCTTC. Translation gives CASILAVSYNEQFF.